A selection of T cell receptor beta chains follows, all from one sample in a study of blood T cell repertoires in COVID-19. Sequencing used immunoSEQ multiplex PCR; TCRdb keeps in-frame clones, though not all of them. The sample lists 300,000 to 400,000 clones; around 87% were seen once. The source material was peripheral blood. The receptors shown here come from a human donor in a cohort sampled during active COVID-19. Each CDR3 is given with its conserved first and last residue. The order of the fields is D gene, V gene, J gene, clone size, CDR3 protein, CDR3 DNA. D genes are given only for firm matches. Some rows mark clone size as missing; the rest say once, few, many or name a class of expanded clone.

TRBD1	TRBV2	TRBJ1-5	NA	CASSEGTGGHQPQHF	TGTGCCAGCAGTGAAGGGACAGGGGGCCATCAGCCCCAGCATTTT
TRBD1	TRBV6-1	TRBJ1-5	NA	CASSGRDRGRFQPQHF	TGTGCCAGCAGTGGCCGGGACAGGGGGCGGTTTCAGCCCCAGCATTTT
NA	TRBV28	TRBJ2-6	NA	CASSFLGQRTGANVLTF	TGTGCCAGCAGTTTCCTCGGACAGAGAACTGGGGCCAACGTCCTGACTTTC
NA	TRBV19	TRBJ1-4	NA	CASRSPNEKLFF	TGTGCCAGTAGGAGTCCGAATGAAAAACTGTTTTTT
TRBD1	TRBV7-9	TRBJ2-7	NA	CASSDPAGGYEQYF	TGTGCCAGCAGCGATCCGGCAGGGGGCTACGAGCAGTACTTC
TRBD2	TRBV14	TRBJ2-5	once	CASSRGLAETQYF	TGTGCCAGCAGCCGGGGACTAGCGGAGACCCAGTACTTC
NA	TRBV11-2	TRBJ1-4	medium-sized	CASSLEAGGNEKLFF	TGTGCCAGCAGCTTAGAAGCTGGAGGAAATGAAAAACTGTTTTTT
NA	TRBV11-2	TRBJ2-7	once	CASSPGGISYEQYF	TGTGCCAGCAGCCCAGGGGGGATAAGCTACGAGCAGTACTTC
TRBD1	TRBV19	TRBJ1-2	NA	CASSRGQGNNGYTF	TGTGCCAGTAGTAGGGGACAGGGGAACAATGGCTACACCTTC
NA	TRBV6-1	TRBJ1-5	NA	CASSERYGAGDQPQHF	TGTGCCAGCAGTGAAAGGTACGGAGCAGGGGATCAGCCCCAGCATTTT
TRBD1	TRBV4-2	TRBJ2-3	NA	CASSQTVPGQGSSDTQYF	TGTGCCAGCAGCCAAACAGTACCGGGACAGGGTTCTTCAGATACGCAGTATTTT
NA	TRBV6-5	TRBJ1-2	NA	CASSYSRGLGGYTF	TGTGCCAGCAGTTACTCCCGGGGGTTGGGTGGCTACACCTTC
NA	TRBV11-1	TRBJ2-1	NA	CASSLQGVISYNEQFF	TGTGCCAGCAGCTTACAGGGCGTCATCTCCTACAATGAGCAGTTCTTC
TRBD1	TRBV4-1	TRBJ1-2	NA	CASGPGQGVYGYTF	TGCGCCAGCGGACCGGGACAGGGGGTGTATGGCTACACCTTC
NA	TRBV20-1	TRBJ2-5	NA	CSASLQASPETQYF	TGCAGTGCTAGTCTACAGGCCTCCCCGGAGACCCAGTACTTC
NA	TRBV5-1	TRBJ1-3	NA	CASSSSGDGNTIYF	TGCGCCAGCAGCTCCTCAGGGGATGGAAACACCATATATTTT